This T cell receptor beta chain was obtained from a study of CD8 T cells in Susac syndrome. Study in general: The Susac syndrome patients were therapy-naive, on corticosteroids, or on intravenous immunoglobulin alone at blood draw. Study results and caveats: Clonal expansion was not observed in the Susac syndrome CD4+ T cell repertoires.

TEMRA cells were FACS-enriched, with CD8+ and CD4+ T cells isolated negatively. The ends lost 3 bases at V and 10 bases at J; junction bases unmatched: 10. Germline CDR1 reads SGHRS; CDR2 reads YFSETQ. The CDR3 extends over 16 amino acids. About this clonotype itself: Its antigen is not known.

With random hexamers, 0.5 to 1 ug RNA was reverse transcribed. The TCR beta CDR3 was amplified by immunoSEQ multiplex PCR across 54 Vbeta, 13 Jbeta. TCRdb redid the calling of the immunoSEQ multiplex PCR reads with MiXCR, one entry per CDR3 protein. The sample records roughly 150,000 distinct CDR3 sequences, 95% being singletons. Sequenced input: CD4+ T cells from PBMCs. This chain links TRBV5-1 with TRBJ2-1, with 13 bases fitting TRBD2. The TCR originated in a human donor with Susac syndrome. This CDR3 reads CASSWLGTSGVEEQFF. The CDR3 coding sequence is TGCGCCAGCAGCTGGCTCGGGACTAGCGGGGTGGAGGAGCAGTTCTTC. Full variable domain (remainder filled in from reference TRBV5-1 and TRBJ2-1): KAGVTQTPRYLIKTRGQQVTLSCSPISGHRSVSWYQQTPGQGLQFLFEYFSETQRNKGNFPGRFSGRQFSNSRSEMNVSTLELGDSALYLCASSWLGTSGVEEQFFGPGTRLTVL.